Listed below are T cell receptor beta chains from one sample, sequenced in a study of T cell responses to AZD1222 COVID-19 vaccine. Some clones are missing from TCRdb's copy, which holds only in-frame ones; the method was immunoSEQ multiplex PCR. This repertoire shows about 110,000 clones, approximately 88% found once; its top ten account for under 6.5%. The sample in question was peripheral blood, obtained 28 days after the second AZD1222 dose. Source of these receptors: an adult who received the AZD1222 COVID-19 vaccine. The CDR3 runs from the conserved cysteine through the conserved F or W. A D gene is named only where the DNA matches it firmly. Clone size is given for some rows only: seen once, a few or many times, or a class if the clone is expanded.

size,J,V,D,CDR3,DNA
NA,TRBJ1-6,TRBV14,NA,CASSQAGNSPLHF,TGTGCCAGCAGCCAGGCCGGCAATTCACCCCTCCACTTT
NA,TRBJ2-3,TRBV7-9,TRBD1,CASSLEGGQGLDTQYF,TGTGCCAGCAGTTTAGAGGGGGGACAGGGGCTTGATACGCAGTATTTT
NA,TRBJ1-4,TRBV4-3,TRBD1,CASSQTGAPNEKLFF,TGCGCCAGCAGCCAAACAGGGGCCCCTAATGAAAAACTGTTTTTT
NA,TRBJ1-3,TRBV11-2,NA,CASSLGTPGNTIYF,TGTGCCAGCAGCTTAGGGACTCCTGGAAACACCATATATTTT
NA,TRBJ1-4,TRBV5-1,NA,CASSLEGGRNKLFF,TGCGCCAGCAGCTTGGAGGGCGGCCGAAATAAACTGTTTTTT
NA,TRBJ1-1,TRBV6-6,NA,CASSSPRDSNTEAFF,TGTGCCAGCAGTTCCCCCCGAGACAGTAACACTGAAGCTTTCTTT
NA,TRBJ2-1,TRBV11-2,NA,CASSLMGANYNEQFF,TGTGCCAGCAGCTTAATGGGGGCCAACTACAATGAGCAGTTCTTC
NA,TRBJ1-4,TRBV7-6,TRBD1,CASSLGTGYNEKLFF,TGTGCCAGCAGCTTAGGGACAGGGTATAATGAAAAACTGTTTTTT
once,TRBJ2-7,TRBV5-1,NA,CASSFTGSSYEQYF,TGCGCCAGCAGCTTTACAGGGAGCTCCTACGAGCAGTACTTC
NA,TRBJ2-1,TRBV5-6,NA,CASSLGGGGYNEQFF,TGTGCCAGCAGCTTGGGTGGGGGAGGCTACAATGAGCAGTTCTTC
NA,TRBJ2-7,TRBV7-2,TRBD1,CASSLTGTGSVEQYF,TGTGCCAGCAGCCTAACCGGGACAGGGTCCGTCGAGCAGTACTTC
NA,TRBJ1-4,TRBV5-4,NA,CASSLEGLGEKLFF,TGTGCCAGCAGCTTGGAAGGTCTTGGTGAAAAACTGTTTTTT
NA,TRBJ2-7,TRBV5-1,TRBD2,CASSLSGTFFSYEQYF,TGCGCCAGCAGCTTGAGCGGGACCTTTTTCTCCTACGAGCAGTACTTC
NA,TRBJ2-5,TRBV7-6,NA,CASSPGVRETQYF,TGTGCCAGCAGCCCAGGGGTGCGGGAGACCCAGTACTTC
NA,TRBJ2-1,TRBV12-5,NA,CASGLDPLYNEQFF,TGTGCTAGTGGTTTGGATCCCCTCTACAATGAGCAGTTCTTC
NA,TRBJ1-1,TRBV5-6,NA,CASSFVLNTEAFF,TGTGCCAGCAGCTTTGTACTGAACACTGAAGCTTTCTTT
once,TRBJ1-2,TRBV18,TRBD1,CASSPSDRGNYGYTF,TGTGCCAGCTCACCATCGGACAGGGGAAACTATGGCTACACCTTC
NA,TRBJ1-2,TRBV7-2,NA,CASSLDPFNYGYTF,TGTGCCAGCAGCTTAGATCCTTTCAACTATGGCTACACCTTC
NA,TRBJ2-7,TRBV12-3/TRBV12-4,NA,CASTPVGGGEQYF,TGTGCCAGCACCCCCGTGGGGGGCGGCGAGCAGTACTTC
NA,TRBJ1-2,TRBV7-9,NA,CASSLRQAEDGYTF,TGTGCCAGCAGCTTGCGACAGGCGGAGGATGGCTACACCTTC
NA,TRBJ1-5,TRBV6-1,NA,CASSDPNQPQHF,TGTGCCAGCAGTGATCCCAATCAGCCCCAGCATTTT
NA,TRBJ1-2,TRBV7-9,NA,CASSLNRIGQGIYGYTF,TGTGCCAGCAGCTTAAATCGAATAGGGCAGGGGATTTATGGCTACACCTTC
NA,TRBJ2-1,TRBV21-1,NA,CASSATTSGGPRNEQFF,TGTGCCAGCAGCGCGACGACTAGCGGGGGGCCGCGAAATGAGCAGTTCTTC
NA,TRBJ2-2,TRBV7-9,TRBD1,CASRNTGTGSTGELFF,TGTGCCAGCAGGAATACCGGGACAGGGTCCACCGGGGAGCTGTTTTTT
NA,TRBJ2-5,TRBV6-2/TRBV6-3,TRBD2,CASSPGTSGGPGTQYF,TGTGCCAGCAGCCCCGGGACTAGCGGGGGGCCTGGGACCCAGTACTTC
NA,TRBJ2-5,TRBV11-1,NA,CASSLPSQETQYF,TGTGCCAGCAGCTTACCCAGCCAAGAGACCCAGTACTTC
NA,TRBJ1-1,TRBV7-9,NA,CASSPTYTEAFF,TGTGCCAGCAGCCCCACCTACACTGAAGCTTTCTTT
NA,TRBJ2-3,TRBV6-5,TRBD1,CASSYSWTGSTDTQYF,TGTGCCAGCAGTTACTCGTGGACAGGGAGCACAGATACGCAGTATTTT
NA,TRBJ2-7,TRBV12-3/TRBV12-4,TRBD1,CASSLARQGEQYF,TGTGCCAGCAGTTTAGCCAGACAGGGCGAGCAGTACTTC
NA,TRBJ1-2,TRBV11-2,TRBD1,CASSSGTGGWNGYTF,TGTGCCAGCAGCTCCGGGACAGGGGGTTGGAATGGCTACACCTTC
NA,TRBJ1-1,TRBV19,NA,CASSSIGVTEAFF,TGTGCCAGTAGTAGTATAGGGGTCACTGAAGCTTTCTTT
NA,TRBJ2-5,TRBV3-1/TRBV3-2,TRBD2,CASSRVLAPNNQETQYF,TGTGCCAGCAGCCGGGTACTAGCGCCGAACAACCAAGAGACCCAGTACTTC
NA,TRBJ1-5,TRBV19,NA,CASSISGGQSQPQHF,TGTGCCAGTAGTATAAGTGGGGGGCAAAGTCAGCCCCAGCATTTT
NA,TRBJ1-2,TRBV6-1,TRBD1,CASSETPTGTGVGYGYTF,TGTGCCAGCAGTGAAACCCCCACCGGGACAGGGGTTGGGTATGGCTACACCTTC
NA,TRBJ2-5,TRBV28,NA,CASARGAGNQETQYF,TGTGCCAGCGCCCGGGGTGCTGGGAACCAAGAGACCCAGTACTTC
NA,TRBJ2-7,TRBV28,TRBD1,CASSFQGVWQYF,TGTGCCAGCAGTTTTCAGGGGGTTTGGCAGTACTTC
NA,TRBJ1-2,TRBV7-8,NA,CASSFGSSRYTF,TGTGCCAGCAGCTTTGGGTCCAGCCGCTACACCTTC
NA,TRBJ1-5,TRBV7-8,NA,CASSLGQGNNQPQHF,TGTGCCAGCAGCTTAGGGCAGGGGAACAATCAGCCCCAGCATTTT
NA,TRBJ1-6,TRBV6-5,NA,CASSLGPYNSPLHF,TGTGCCAGCAGTTTAGGGCCGTATAATTCACCCCTCCACTTT
once,TRBJ2-2,TRBV5-4,NA,CASSTQLGDTGELFF,TGTGCCAGCAGCACCCAACTAGGGGACACCGGGGAGCTGTTTTTT
NA,TRBJ2-1,TRBV4-2,TRBD2,CASSQVLAGDYNEQFF,TGTGCCAGCAGCCAAGTGCTAGCGGGGGATTACAATGAGCAGTTCTTC
NA,TRBJ1-2,TRBV11-2,NA,CASSLTGRGVGFYGYTF,TGTGCCAGCAGCTTGACCGGCCGGGGGGTGGGTTTCTATGGCTACACCTTC
NA,TRBJ2-7,TRBV9,NA,CASSPHQGLAGSYEQYF,TGTGCCAGCAGCCCACACCAGGGACTCGCCGGCTCCTACGAGCAGTACTTC
NA,TRBJ1-1,TRBV29-1,TRBD1,CSGDRGNTEAFF,TGCAGCGGCGACAGGGGGAACACTGAAGCTTTCTTT
NA,TRBJ2-5,TRBV5-1,NA,CASSSGTLGTQETQYF,TGCGCCAGCAGCTCCGGGACACTGGGGACTCAAGAGACCCAGTACTTC
NA,TRBJ2-7,TRBV4-3,NA,CASSSRKGSYEQYF,TGCGCCAGCAGCTCCCGGAAGGGATCCTACGAGCAGTACTTC
NA,TRBJ2-3,TRBV3-1/TRBV3-2,TRBD1,CASSLTDREDPDTQYF,TGTGCCAGCAGCCTAACGGACAGGGAGGATCCAGATACGCAGTATTTT
NA,TRBJ1-2,TRBV27,NA,CASSLNPDSPIGYTF,TGTGCCAGCAGTTTAAACCCGGACTCCCCAATCGGCTACACCTTC
NA,TRBJ1-4,TRBV28,TRBD1,CASSLSWTGSGEKLFF,TGTGCCAGCAGTTTATCCTGGACAGGGTCTGGGGAAAAACTGTTTTTT
NA,TRBJ1-2,TRBV29-1,TRBD1,CSAPDRDGGVGYGYTF,TGCAGCGCTCCCGACAGGGACGGGGGGGTAGGGTATGGCTACACCTTC
NA,TRBJ1-2,TRBV13,NA,CASSLALQGGSYGYTF,TGTGCCAGCAGCTTAGCCCTACAGGGAGGATCCTATGGCTACACCTTC
NA,TRBJ2-7,TRBV19,NA,CASSTRGRDEQYF,TGTGCCAGTAGTACCAGGGGTCGCGACGAGCAGTACTTC
NA,TRBJ2-7,TRBV5-6,TRBD1,CASSSSPGTVPFYEQYF,TGTGCCAGCAGCTCGTCCCCCGGGACAGTCCCTTTTTACGAGCAGTACTTC
NA,TRBJ2-7,TRBV5-1,TRBD1,CASSAQDRVSDEQYF,TGCGCCAGCAGCGCCCAGGACAGGGTTTCGGACGAGCAGTACTTC
NA,TRBJ1-5,TRBV7-2,TRBD1,CASSSDRGRNQPQHF,TGTGCCAGCAGCTCAGACAGGGGGCGCAATCAGCCCCAGCATTTT
few,TRBJ2-7,TRBV6-5,NA,CASKASEAYEQYF,TGTGCCAGCAAAGCTAGCGAAGCCTACGAGCAGTACTTC
NA,TRBJ2-1,TRBV4-2,NA,CASSQVNEQFF,TGTGCCAGCAGCCAAGTTAATGAGCAGTTCTTC
NA,TRBJ1-4,TRBV7-9,TRBD1,CASSLRDRRTTNEKLFF,TGTGCCAGCAGCCTCCGGGACAGGAGGACAACTAATGAAAAACTGTTTTTT
NA,TRBJ2-5,TRBV3-1/TRBV3-2,TRBD2,CASSPSGGGQETQYF,TGTGCCAGCAGCCCAAGTGGGGGGGGCCAAGAGACCCAGTACTTC